The rows below give T cell receptor beta chains drawn from one sample of a study of blood T cell repertoires in COVID-19. The method was immunoSEQ multiplex PCR; TCRdb's version includes in-frame clones alone and lacks a portion of them. This sample carries approximately 38,000 clones, about 89% of them seen once, and the ten largest clones take nearly 25%. The specimen sequenced was peripheral blood. The source is a man in his forties or fifties with active or convalescent COVID-19. Each CDR3 is given with its conserved first and last residue. Each record gives: J gene, D gene, V gene, clone size, CDR3 protein, CDR3 DNA. A D gene is named only where the DNA matches it firmly. Not every row has a clone size; where given, it reads once, few, many or a size class.

TRBJ2-7 | . | TRBV27 | . | CASSSMGERRGYEQYF | TGTGCCAGCAGTTCAATGGGGGAGCGCAGGGGTTACGAGCAGTACTTC
TRBJ1-3 | . | TRBV5-1 | . | CASSLQAEAGNTIYF | TGCGCCAGCAGCTTGCAGGCGGAGGCGGGAAACACCATATATTTT
TRBJ2-7 | TRBD2 | TRBV3-1/TRBV3-2 | . | CASSRPLAGGIYEQYF | TGTGCCAGCAGCCGACCTCTAGCGGGAGGGATCTACGAGCAGTACTTC
TRBJ1-1 | . | TRBV6-5 | . | CASTFPHTGNTEAFF | TGTGCCAGCACCTTTCCTCATACAGGGAACACTGAAGCTTTCTTT
TRBJ2-1 | TRBD1 | TRBV9 | . | CASSVAGDSSYNEQFF | TGTGCCAGCAGCGTAGCCGGGGACAGCTCCTACAATGAGCAGTTCTTC
TRBJ2-3 | . | TRBV7-2 | . | CASSPYSTDTQYF | TGTGCCAGCAGCCCCTACTCAACAGATACGCAGTATTTT
TRBJ1-2 | . | TRBV19 | . | CASSSKGREYGYTF | TGTGCCAGTAGTTCTAAGGGGCGAGAATATGGCTACACCTTC
TRBJ1-4 | . | TRBV3-1/TRBV3-2 | . | CASSQNGRTNEKLFF | TGTGCCAGCAGCCAAAATGGCAGGACTAATGAAAAACTGTTTTTT
TRBJ1-5 | TRBD1 | TRBV3-1/TRBV3-2 | . | CASSQTGGAGVFNQPQHF | TGTGCCAGCAGCCAAACAGGGGGCGCGGGTGTATTCAATCAGCCCCAGCATTTT
TRBJ1-6 | . | TRBV25-1 | . | CASSEEQNYNSPLHF | TGTGCCAGCAGTGAAGAACAAAACTATAATTCACCCCTCCACTTT
TRBJ1-1 | . | TRBV6-5 | . | CASSRGLYDTEAFF | TGTGCCAGCAGTCGGGGACTATACGACACTGAAGCTTTCTTT
TRBJ1-1 | . | TRBV27 | . | CASSLFRQTPNTEAFF | TGTGCCAGCAGTTTGTTTCGCCAGACACCGAACACTGAAGCTTTCTTT
TRBJ1-3 | . | TRBV7-9 | . | CAHRGYSGNTIYF | TGTGCTCACCGGGGGTACTCTGGAAACACCATATATTTT
TRBJ1-5 | TRBD1 | TRBV6-5 | once | CASSPGQGATQPQHF | TGTGCCAGCAGTCCGGGACAGGGGGCGACCCAGCCCCAGCATTTT
TRBJ1-6 | TRBD1 | TRBV30 | . | CAWSGTGGGRTLHF | TGTGCCTGGAGCGGGACAGGAGGTGGTCGGACCCTCCACTTT
TRBJ2-3 | . | TRBV12-5 | . | CASGFGEADTQYF | TGTGCTAGTGGTTTTGGTGAGGCAGATACGCAGTATTTT
TRBJ1-5 | TRBD1 | TRBV5-1 | . | CASSPDGQGGDQPQHF | TGCGCCAGCAGCCCGGACGGACAGGGGGGGGATCAGCCCCAGCATTTT
TRBJ2-7 | TRBD2 | TRBV5-1 | . | CASTPGSGSSYEQYF | TGCGCCAGCACCCCCGGAAGCGGGAGCTCCTACGAGCAGTACTTC
TRBJ2-7 | TRBD2 | TRBV10-2 | . | CASSSGLASYEQYF | TGCGCCAGCAGCTCAGGACTAGCGTCCTACGAGCAGTACTTC
TRBJ1-4 | TRBD1 | TRBV5-1 | . | CASSSGTADEKLFF | TGCGCCAGCAGCTCCGGGACAGCGGATGAAAAACTGTTTTTT
TRBJ2-3 | . | TRBV3-1/TRBV3-2 | . | CASSAGVTQYF | TGTGCCAGCAGCGCCGGGGTCACGCAGTATTTT
TRBJ2-7 | TRBD2 | TRBV4-2 | . | CASSSDLDRLAGAEQYF | TGTGCCAGCAGCTCCGACCTTGACAGACTAGCGGGAGCCGAGCAGTACTTC
TRBJ1-1 | . | TRBV4-1 | . | CASSQEGGIGGAFF | TGCGCCAGCAGCCAAGAGGGAGGGATCGGGGGAGCTTTCTTT
TRBJ1-5 | . | TRBV27 | . | CASSLFRDQPQHF | TGTGCCAGCAGTTTATTTCGGGATCAGCCCCAGCATTTT
TRBJ2-1 | . | TRBV18 | . | CASSPTRTYNEQFF | TGTGCCAGCTCACCAACGCGAACCTACAATGAGCAGTTCTTC
TRBJ2-5 | TRBD1 | TRBV5-1 | . | CASSWDRVQETQYF | TGCGCCAGCAGCTGGGACAGGGTCCAAGAGACCCAGTACTTC
TRBJ1-4 | . | TRBV11-2 | . | CASSLAGGLVEKLFF | TGTGCCAGCAGCTTAGCCGGCGGATTAGTAGAAAAACTGTTTTTT
TRBJ1-1 | . | TRBV6-5 | . | CASSSRGTEAFF | TGTGCCAGCAGCTCCAGGGGCACTGAAGCTTTCTTT
TRBJ1-1 | . | TRBV11-2 | . | CASSLEPGGNTEAFF | TGTGCCAGCAGCTTAGAGCCCGGCGGGAACACTGAAGCTTTCTTT
TRBJ2-3 | TRBD2 | TRBV11-2 | . | CASSDDLLAGGPSTQYF | TGTGCCAGCAGCGACGACCTCCTAGCGGGAGGGCCGAGTACGCAGTATTTT
TRBJ1-2 | TRBD1 | TRBV2 | . | CASSLTGLNYGYTF | TGTGCCAGCAGTTTGACAGGGCTGAACTATGGCTACACCTTC
TRBJ2-7 | TRBD2 | TRBV27 | . | CASSLSGLAERGQYF | TGTGCCAGCAGTTTAAGTGGACTAGCGGAAAGGGGCCAGTACTTC
TRBJ2-2 | TRBD1 | TRBV5-1 | . | CASRSPRDRGPLSNTGELFF | TGCGCCAGCAGATCGCCCCGGGACAGGGGGCCACTATCGAACACCGGGGAGCTGTTTTTT
TRBJ2-6 | . | TRBV5-1 | . | CASNGYSGANVLTF | TGCGCCAGCAACGGGTATTCTGGGGCCAACGTCCTGACTTTC
TRBJ2-7 | TRBD1 | TRBV19 | . | CASSPGQGLWQYF | TGTGCCAGTAGTCCGGGACAGGGGTTATGGCAGTACTTC
TRBJ1-1 | . | TRBV7-9 | . | CASSVTTGSEAFF | TGTGCCAGCAGCGTAACCACAGGGTCTGAAGCTTTCTTT
TRBJ1-6 | TRBD1 | TRBV5-1 | . | CASSLGRGGGSNSPLHF | TGCGCCAGCAGCTTGGGAAGAGGGGGCGGAAGTAATTCACCCCTCCACTTT
TRBJ2-5 | . | TRBV18 | . | CASSLDEPRGTQYF | TGTGCCAGCTCACTAGACGAACCAAGAGGGACCCAGTACTTC
TRBJ1-1 | . | TRBV5-6 | . | CASSRGWPGQNTEAFF | TGTGCCAGCTCCAGAGGTTGGCCGGGACAAAACACTGAAGCTTTCTTT
TRBJ1-1 | . | TRBV14 | . | CASSQDRMNTEAFF | TGTGCCAGCAGCCAAGACAGAATGAACACTGAAGCTTTCTTT
TRBJ1-4 | TRBD1 | TRBV7-9 | . | CASRRPDRGNEKLFF | TGTGCCAGCAGACGACCGGACAGGGGGAACGAAAAACTGTTTTTT
TRBJ2-5 | . | TRBV5-1 | once | CASSAGQIQETQYF | TGCGCCAGCAGCGCGGGGCAGATCCAAGAGACCCAGTACTTC
TRBJ2-3 | . | TRBV6-5 | . | CASSYSSSESTDTQYF | TGTGCCAGCAGTTACTCATCTAGCGAGAGCACAGATACGCAGTATTTT
TRBJ2-7 | . | TRBV5-1 | . | CASSGELFYEQYF | TGCGCCAGCAGTGGGGAGCTATTCTACGAGCAGTACTTC
TRBJ2-1 | . | TRBV25-1 | medium-sized | CASSDFGRVNEQFF | TGTGCCAGCAGTGATTTTGGCAGGGTCAATGAGCAGTTCTTC
TRBJ2-3 | TRBD2 | TRBV7-3 | . | CASSPSTGTSGDTQYF | TGTGCCAGCAGCCCCTCAACCGGGACTAGCGGAGATACGCAGTATTTT